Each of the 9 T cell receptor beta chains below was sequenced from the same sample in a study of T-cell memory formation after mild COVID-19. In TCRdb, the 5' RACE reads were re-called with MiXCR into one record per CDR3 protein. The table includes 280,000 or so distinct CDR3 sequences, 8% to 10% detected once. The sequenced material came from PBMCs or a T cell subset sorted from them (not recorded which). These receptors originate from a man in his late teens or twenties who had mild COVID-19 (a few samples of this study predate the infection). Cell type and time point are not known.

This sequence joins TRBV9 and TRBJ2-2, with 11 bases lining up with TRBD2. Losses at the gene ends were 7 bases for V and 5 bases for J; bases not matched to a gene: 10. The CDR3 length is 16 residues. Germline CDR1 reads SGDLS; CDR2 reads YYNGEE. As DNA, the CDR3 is TGTGCCAGCGCCTTCCCTACTAGCGGGGGAACCGGGGAGCTGTTTTTT. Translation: CASAFPTSGGTGELFF.

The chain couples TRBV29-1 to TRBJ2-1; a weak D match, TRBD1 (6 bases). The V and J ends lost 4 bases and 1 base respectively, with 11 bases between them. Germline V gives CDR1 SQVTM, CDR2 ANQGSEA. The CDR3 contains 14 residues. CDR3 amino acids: CSVVGGLSYNEQFF. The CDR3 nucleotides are TGCAGCGTTGTAGGGGGTCTTTCCTACAATGAGCAGTTCTTC.

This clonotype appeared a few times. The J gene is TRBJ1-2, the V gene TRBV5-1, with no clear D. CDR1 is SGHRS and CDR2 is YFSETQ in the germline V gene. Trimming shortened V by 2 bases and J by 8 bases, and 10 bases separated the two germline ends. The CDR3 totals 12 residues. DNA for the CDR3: TGCGCCAGCAGCTTTGGCATGTCAGGCTACACCTTC. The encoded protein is CASSFGMSGYTF. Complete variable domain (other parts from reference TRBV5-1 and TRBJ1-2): KAGVTQTPRYLIKTRGQQVTLSCSPISGHRSVSWYQQTPGQGLQFLFEYFSETQRNKGNFPGRFSGRQFSNSRSEMNVSTLELGDSALYLCASSFGMSGYTFGSGTRLTVV.

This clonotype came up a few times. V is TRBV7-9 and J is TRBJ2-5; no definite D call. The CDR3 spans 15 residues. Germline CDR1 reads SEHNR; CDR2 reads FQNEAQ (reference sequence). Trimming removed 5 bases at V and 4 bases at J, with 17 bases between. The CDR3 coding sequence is TGTGCCAGCAGCCAACCCTTAGGAACCGGAGAGACCCAGTACTTC. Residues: CASSQPLGTGETQYF.

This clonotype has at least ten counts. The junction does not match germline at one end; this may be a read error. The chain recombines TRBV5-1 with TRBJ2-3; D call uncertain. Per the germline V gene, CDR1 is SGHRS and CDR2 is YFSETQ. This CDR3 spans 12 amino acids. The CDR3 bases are TGTGCCAGCAGCTTAGACGCAGATACGCAGTATTTT. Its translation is CASSLDADTQYF.

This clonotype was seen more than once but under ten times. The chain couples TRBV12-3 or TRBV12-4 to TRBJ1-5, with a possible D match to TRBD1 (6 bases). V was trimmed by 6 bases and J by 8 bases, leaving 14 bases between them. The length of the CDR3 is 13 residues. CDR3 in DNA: TGTGCCAGCAGCCAGGGCAGGGGAGAGCCCCAGCATTTT. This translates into CASSQGRGEPQHF.

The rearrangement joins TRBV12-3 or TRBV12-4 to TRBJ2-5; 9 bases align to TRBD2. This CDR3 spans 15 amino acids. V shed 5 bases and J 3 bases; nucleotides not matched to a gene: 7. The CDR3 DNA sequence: TGTGCCAGCAGTCCCCACGTAGCGGGAGAAGAGACCCAGTACTTC. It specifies CASSPHVAGEETQYF.

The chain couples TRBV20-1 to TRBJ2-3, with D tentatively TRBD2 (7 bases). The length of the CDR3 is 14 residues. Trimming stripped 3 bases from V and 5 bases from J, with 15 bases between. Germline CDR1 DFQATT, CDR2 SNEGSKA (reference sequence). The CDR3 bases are TGCAGTGCTAGTTCGAAGGGGGGGGAAGATACGCAGTATTTT. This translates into CSASSKGGEDTQYF.

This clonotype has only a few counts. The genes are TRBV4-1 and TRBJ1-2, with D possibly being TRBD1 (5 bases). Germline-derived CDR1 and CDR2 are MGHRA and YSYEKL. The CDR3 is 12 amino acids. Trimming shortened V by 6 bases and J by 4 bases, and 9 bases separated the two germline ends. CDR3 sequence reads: CASSGAGYGYTF. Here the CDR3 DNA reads TGCGCCAGCAGTGGGGCGGGCTATGGCTACACCTTC.